This T cell receptor (beta chain) was recorded in a study of pediatric ulcerative colitis. As for this clone: Antigen unknown.

Sequencing was at survey level. Using immunoSEQ multiplex PCR, the repertoire was profiled, and TCRdb retains in-frame clones only, with some absent. Seen here are some 50,000 clones, around 76% observed once, and the top ten hold around 3.8%. One to two pinch biopsies were taken from the rectum during colonoscopy. Study findings and constraints: Compared with controls, ulcerative colitis showed greater blood-rectum clone sharing.

The CDR3 sequence is 18 residues long. This sequence joins TRBV21-1 and TRBJ2-2; the table's D call, TRBD2, has no DNA check behind it. TRBV21-1 is listed as a pseudogene. The sequencing sample was made of gut tissue. The TCR comes from a girl aged 5-17 years with moderate ulcerative colitis. CDR3 residues: CASSNSDSEKGNTGELFF. In nucleotides, the CDR3 is TGTGCCAGCAGCAACTCCGATAGCGAGAAAGGGAACACCGGGGAGCTGTTTTTT.